Given below is one T cell receptor (beta chain) in context. The data stem from a study of blood T cell repertoires in COVID-19. Looking at the study overall: Material from acute and convalescent COVID-19 was sourced from the United States, Italy and Spain. T cells, B-cell-depleted T cells, or PBMCs provided the cDNA or gDNA that served as material.

The CDR3 covers 17 residues. The age range of participants was about 18 to 100 years, with residence in about two dozen US areas. Source study methods: It was from reference gene primer amplification that nucleated cell counts were estimated. The repertoire was sequenced with immunoSEQ multiplex PCR; TCRdb's copy has only in-frame clones and lacks some. V, J and clone size are those of that table, while D and trimming were read from the DNA. The data hold about 200,000 clones, with around 81% observed a single time. The chain has TRBV21-1 and TRBJ2-7; TRBD1, the table's D call, was not compared with the DNA. TRBV21-1 is labeled a pseudogene. The sequencing input was PBMCs or T cells enriched from blood (not recorded which). The TCR sequence derives from a woman aged 40 to 55 with acute COVID-19. The CDR3 DNA reads as TGTGCCAGCAGCAACGGAGTGGGACAGGGGAGAAGTTACGAGCAGTACTTC. Protein product: CASSNGVGQGRSYEQYF.